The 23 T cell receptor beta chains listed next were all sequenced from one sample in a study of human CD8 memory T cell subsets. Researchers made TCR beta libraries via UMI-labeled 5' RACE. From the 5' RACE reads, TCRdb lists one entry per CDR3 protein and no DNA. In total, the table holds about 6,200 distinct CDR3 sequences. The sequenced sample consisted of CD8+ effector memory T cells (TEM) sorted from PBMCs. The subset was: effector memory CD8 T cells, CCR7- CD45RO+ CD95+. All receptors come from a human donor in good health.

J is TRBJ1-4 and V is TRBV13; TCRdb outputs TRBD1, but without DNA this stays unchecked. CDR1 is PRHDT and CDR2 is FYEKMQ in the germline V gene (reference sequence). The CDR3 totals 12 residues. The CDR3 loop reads CASSYRGNILFF.

This CDR3 is CASKTVEIAVNTGELFF. V usage is TRBV27 and J usage is TRBJ2-2; the TRBD2 assignment by TCRdb is unverifiable without DNA. Germline CDR1 reads MNHEY; CDR2 reads SMNVEV (reference sequence). CDR3 length: 17 residues.

The CDR3 sequence is CASSLLGGRLYILNTEAFF. The chain links TRBV27 to TRBJ1-1; TCRdb's D call of TRBD1 is untestable without DNA. Germline CDR1 and CDR2: MNHEY and SMNVEV (reference sequence). The CDR3 spans 19 residues.

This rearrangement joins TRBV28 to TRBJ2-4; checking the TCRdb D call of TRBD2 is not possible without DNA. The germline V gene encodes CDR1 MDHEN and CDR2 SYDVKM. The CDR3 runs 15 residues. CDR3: CASSFSLSGEDIQYF.

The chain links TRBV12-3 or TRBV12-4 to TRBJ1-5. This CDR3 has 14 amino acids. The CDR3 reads CASSFDGYNQPQHF.

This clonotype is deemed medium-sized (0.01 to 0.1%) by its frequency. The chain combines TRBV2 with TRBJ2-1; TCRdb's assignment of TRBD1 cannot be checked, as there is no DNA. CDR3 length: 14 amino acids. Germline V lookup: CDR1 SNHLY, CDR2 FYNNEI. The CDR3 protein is CASSDPGVGDEQFF. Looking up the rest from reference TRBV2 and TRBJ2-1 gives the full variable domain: EPEVTQTPSHQVTQMGQEVILRCVPISNHLYFYWYRQILGQKVEFLVSFYNNEISEKSEIFDDQFSVERPDGSNFTLKIRSTKLEDSAMYFCASSDPGVGDEQFFGPGTRLTVL.

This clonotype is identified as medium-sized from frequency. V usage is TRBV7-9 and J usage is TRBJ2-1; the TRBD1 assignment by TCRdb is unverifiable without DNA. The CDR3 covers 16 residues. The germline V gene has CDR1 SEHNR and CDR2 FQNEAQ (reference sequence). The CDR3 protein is CASSVARDRADNEQFF. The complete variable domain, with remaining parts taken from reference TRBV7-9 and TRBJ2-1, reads DTGVSQNPRHKITKRGQNVTFRCDPISEHNRLYWYRQTLGQGPEFLTYFQNEAQLEKSRLLSDRFSAERPKGSFSTLEIQRTEQGDSAMYLCASSVARDRADNEQFFGPGTRLTVL.

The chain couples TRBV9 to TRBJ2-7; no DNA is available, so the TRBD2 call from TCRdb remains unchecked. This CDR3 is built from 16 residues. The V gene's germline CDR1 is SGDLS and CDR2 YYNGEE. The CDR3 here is CASSPGTSGSNYEQYF.

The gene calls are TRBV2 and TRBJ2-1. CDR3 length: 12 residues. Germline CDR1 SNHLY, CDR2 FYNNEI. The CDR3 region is CASSVVSNEQFF.

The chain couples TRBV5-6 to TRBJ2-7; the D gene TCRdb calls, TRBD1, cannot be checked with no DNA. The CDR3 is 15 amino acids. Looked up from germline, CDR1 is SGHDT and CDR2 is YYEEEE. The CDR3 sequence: CASSFPREVRGEQYF.

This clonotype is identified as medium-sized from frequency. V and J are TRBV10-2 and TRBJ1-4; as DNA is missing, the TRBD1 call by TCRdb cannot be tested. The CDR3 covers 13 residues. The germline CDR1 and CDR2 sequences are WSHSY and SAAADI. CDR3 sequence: CASSGTENEKLFF.

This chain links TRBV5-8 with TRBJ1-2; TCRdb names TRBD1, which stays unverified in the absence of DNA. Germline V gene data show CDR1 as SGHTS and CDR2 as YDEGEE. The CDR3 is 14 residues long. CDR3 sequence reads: CASSPRGTYYGYTF.

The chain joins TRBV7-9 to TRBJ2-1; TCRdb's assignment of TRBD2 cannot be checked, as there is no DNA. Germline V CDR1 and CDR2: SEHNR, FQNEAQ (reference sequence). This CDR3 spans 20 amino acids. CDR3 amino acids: CASSNTGTSDLPSSYNEQFF.

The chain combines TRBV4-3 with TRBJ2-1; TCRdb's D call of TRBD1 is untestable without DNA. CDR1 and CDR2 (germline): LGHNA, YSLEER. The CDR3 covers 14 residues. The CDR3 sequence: CASNTGTGVNEQFF.

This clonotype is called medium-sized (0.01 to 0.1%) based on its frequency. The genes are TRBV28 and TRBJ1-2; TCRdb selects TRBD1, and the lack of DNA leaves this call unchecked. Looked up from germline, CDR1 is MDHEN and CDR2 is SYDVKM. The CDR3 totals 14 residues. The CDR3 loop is CASSPPGVSDGYTF.

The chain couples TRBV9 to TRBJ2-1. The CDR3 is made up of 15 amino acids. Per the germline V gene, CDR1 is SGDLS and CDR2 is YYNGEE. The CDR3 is CASSPVEVPYNEQFF.

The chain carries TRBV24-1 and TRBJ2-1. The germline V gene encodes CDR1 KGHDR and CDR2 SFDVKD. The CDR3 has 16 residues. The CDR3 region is CATSDLPIGVSNEQFF.

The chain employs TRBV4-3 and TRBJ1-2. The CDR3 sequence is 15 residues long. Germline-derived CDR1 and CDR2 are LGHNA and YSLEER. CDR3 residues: CASSQAQRANYGYTF.

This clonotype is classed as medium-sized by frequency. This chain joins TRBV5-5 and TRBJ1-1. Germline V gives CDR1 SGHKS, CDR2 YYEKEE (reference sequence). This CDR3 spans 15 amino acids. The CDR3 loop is CASSLDGLMNTEAFF.

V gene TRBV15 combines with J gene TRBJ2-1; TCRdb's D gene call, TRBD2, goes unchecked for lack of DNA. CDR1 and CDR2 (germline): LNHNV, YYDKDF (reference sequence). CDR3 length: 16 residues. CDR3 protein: CATSRPIAGGVNEQFF.

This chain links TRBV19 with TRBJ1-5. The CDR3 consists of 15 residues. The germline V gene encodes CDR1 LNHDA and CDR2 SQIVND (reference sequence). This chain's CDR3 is CASSILPLSNQPQHF.

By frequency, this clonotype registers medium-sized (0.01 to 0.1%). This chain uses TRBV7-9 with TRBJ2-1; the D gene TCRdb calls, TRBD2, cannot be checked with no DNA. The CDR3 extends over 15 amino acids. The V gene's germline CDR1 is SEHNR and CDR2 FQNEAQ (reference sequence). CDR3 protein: CASTYAGLADNEQFF.

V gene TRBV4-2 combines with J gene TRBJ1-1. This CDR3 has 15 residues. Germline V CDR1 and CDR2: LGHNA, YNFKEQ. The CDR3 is CASSQDSTKRTEAFF.